This T cell receptor (beta chain) came from a study of shared T cell receptors in the human thymus. The CDR3 covers 14 residues. The germline V gene has CDR1 SGHDT and CDR2 YYEEEE. V was pared by 4 bases and J by 4 bases, with 14 bases between. TCRdb's table, derived via immunoSEQ multiplex PCR, lists solely in-frame clones and lacks some. The sample yields hundreds of thousands of clones, 85% to 95% seen once. V gene TRBV5-6 combines with J gene TRBJ1-2; D is ambiguous. Material: thymocytes. This receptor was identified in a human donor. The CDR3 sequence: CASSPRSGTYGYTF. Written as DNA, the CDR3 is TGTGCCAGCAGCCCCCGGTCAGGAACCTATGGCTACACCTTC.